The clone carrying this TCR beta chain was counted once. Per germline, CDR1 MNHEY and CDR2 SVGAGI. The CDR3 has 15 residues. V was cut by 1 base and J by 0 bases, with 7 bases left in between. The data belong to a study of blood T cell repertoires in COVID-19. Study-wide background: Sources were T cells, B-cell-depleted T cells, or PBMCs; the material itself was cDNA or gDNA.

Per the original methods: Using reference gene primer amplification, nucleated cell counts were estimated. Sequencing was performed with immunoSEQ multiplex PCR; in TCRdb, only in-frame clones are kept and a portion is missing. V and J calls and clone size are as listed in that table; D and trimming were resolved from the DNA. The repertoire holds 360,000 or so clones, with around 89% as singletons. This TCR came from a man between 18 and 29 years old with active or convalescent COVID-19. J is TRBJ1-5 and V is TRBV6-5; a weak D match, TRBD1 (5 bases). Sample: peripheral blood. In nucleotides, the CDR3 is TGTGCCAGCAGTTACTTGGGGGGTAGCAATCAGCCCCAGCATTTT. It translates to CASSYLGGSNQPQHF.